This T cell receptor beta chain comes out of a study of shared clonotypes between healthy human individuals. Some clones are missing from TCRdb's copy, which holds only in-frame ones; the method was immunoSEQ multiplex PCR. The profile shows roughly 2.1 million clones, 85% to 95% of them singletons. Per germline, CDR1 GTSNPN and CDR2 SVGIG (reference sequence). This CDR3 spans 15 amino acids. V lost 2 bases to trimming and J lost 3 bases; unmatched junction nucleotides: 8. Naive CD8 cells comprised CD45RO-negative, CCR7-positively selected cells, excluding terminally differentiated effector memory CD45RA+ cells.

The TCR sequence derives from a man aged 18 to 30 in good health. Some clones in this sample may be carry-over from other donors' samples. The material sequenced was naive CD8+ T cells from PBMCs. The V and J genes are TRBV30 and TRBJ2-5; 8 bases map to TRBD1. This CDR3 reads CAWSFGTGAEETQYF. CDR3 nucleotides: TGTGCCTGGAGTTTTGGGACAGGCGCTGAAGAGACCCAGTACTTC.